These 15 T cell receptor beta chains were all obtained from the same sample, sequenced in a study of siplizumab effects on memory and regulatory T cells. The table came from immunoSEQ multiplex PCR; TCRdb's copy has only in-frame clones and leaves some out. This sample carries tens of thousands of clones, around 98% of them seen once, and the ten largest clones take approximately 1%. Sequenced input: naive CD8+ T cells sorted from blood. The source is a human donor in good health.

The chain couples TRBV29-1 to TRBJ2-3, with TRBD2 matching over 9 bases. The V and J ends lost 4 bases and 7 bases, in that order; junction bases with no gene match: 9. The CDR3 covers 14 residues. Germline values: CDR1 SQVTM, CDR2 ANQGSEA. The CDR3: CSVVGSGRMNTQYF. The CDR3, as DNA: TGCAGCGTTGTCGGTAGCGGGAGAATGAATACGCAGTATTTT.

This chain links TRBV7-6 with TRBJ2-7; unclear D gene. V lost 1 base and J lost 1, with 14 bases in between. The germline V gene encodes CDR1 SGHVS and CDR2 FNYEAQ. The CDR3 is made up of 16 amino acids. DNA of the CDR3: TGTGCCAGCAGCTTAGGGTCGACCGCTCATTCCTACGAGCAGTACTTC. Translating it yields CASSLGSTAHSYEQYF.

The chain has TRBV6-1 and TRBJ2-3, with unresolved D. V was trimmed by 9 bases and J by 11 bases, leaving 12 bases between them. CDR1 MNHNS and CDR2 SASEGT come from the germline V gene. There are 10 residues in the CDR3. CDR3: CARPSTRQYF. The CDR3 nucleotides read TGTGCCAGGCCGTCAACGCGGCAGTATTTT.

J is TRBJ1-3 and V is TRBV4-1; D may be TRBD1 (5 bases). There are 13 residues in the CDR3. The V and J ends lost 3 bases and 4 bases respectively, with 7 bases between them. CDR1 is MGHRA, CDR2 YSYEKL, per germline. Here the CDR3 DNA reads TGCGCCAGCAGCCAGACAGAAGGAAACACCATATATTTT. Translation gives CASSQTEGNTIYF.

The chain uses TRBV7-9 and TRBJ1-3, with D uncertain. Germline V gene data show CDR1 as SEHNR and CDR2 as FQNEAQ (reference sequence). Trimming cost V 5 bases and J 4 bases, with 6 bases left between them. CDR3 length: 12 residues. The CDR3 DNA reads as TGTGCCAGCAGCCTTAAAGGAAACACCATATATTTT. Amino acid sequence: CASSLKGNTIYF. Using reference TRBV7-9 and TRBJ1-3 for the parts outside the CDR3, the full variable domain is DTGVSQNPRHKITKRGQNVTFRCDPISEHNRLYWYRQTLGQGPEFLTYFQNEAQLEKSRLLSDRFSAERPKGSFSTLEIQRTEQGDSAMYLCASSLKGNTIYFGEGSWLTVV.

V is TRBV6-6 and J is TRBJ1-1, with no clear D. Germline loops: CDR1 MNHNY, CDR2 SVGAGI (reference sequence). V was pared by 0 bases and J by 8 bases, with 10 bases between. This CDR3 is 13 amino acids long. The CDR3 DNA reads TGTGCCAGCAGTTACTCTGGCGGAGTGGAAGCTTTCTTT. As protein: CASSYSGGVEAFF.

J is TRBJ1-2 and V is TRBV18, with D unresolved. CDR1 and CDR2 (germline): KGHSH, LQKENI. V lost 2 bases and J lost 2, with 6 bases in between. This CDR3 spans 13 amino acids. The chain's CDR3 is CASSPGTNYGYTF. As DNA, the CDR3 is TGTGCCAGCTCACCAGGCACCAACTATGGCTACACCTTC.

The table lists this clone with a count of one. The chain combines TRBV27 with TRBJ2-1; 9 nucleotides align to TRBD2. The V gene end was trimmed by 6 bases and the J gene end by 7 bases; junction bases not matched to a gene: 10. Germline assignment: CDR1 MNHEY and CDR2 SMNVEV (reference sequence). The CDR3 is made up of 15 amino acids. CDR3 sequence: CASSSLGLALNEQFF. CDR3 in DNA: TGTGCCAGCAGCTCCCTCGGACTAGCGTTGAATGAGCAGTTCTTC.

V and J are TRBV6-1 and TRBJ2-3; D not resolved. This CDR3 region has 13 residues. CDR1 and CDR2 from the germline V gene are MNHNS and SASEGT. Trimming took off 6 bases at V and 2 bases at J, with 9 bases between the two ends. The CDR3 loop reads CASRAGSTDTQYF. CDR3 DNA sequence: TGTGCCAGCAGGGCAGGTTCCACAGATACGCAGTATTTT.

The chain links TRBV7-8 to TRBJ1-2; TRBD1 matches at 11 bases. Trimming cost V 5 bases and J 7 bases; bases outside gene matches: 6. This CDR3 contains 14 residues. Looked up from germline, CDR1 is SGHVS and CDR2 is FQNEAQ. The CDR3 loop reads CASSTGTGGFGYTF. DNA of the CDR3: TGTGCCAGCAGCACCGGGACAGGGGGATTTGGCTACACCTTC.

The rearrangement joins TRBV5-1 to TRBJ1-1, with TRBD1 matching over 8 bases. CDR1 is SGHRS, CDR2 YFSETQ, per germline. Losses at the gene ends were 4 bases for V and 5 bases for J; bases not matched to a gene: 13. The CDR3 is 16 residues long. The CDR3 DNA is TGCGCCAGCAGCCCCGCGTTAGGACAGGGTCAGACTGAAGCTTTCTTT. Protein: CASSPALGQGQTEAFF.

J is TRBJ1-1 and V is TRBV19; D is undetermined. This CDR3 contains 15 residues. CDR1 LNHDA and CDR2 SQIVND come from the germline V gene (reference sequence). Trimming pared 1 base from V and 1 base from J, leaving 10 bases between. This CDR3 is CASSIVTTSNTEAFF. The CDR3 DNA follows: TGTGCCAGTAGTATAGTCACAACTTCGAACACTGAAGCTTTCTTT.

The CDR3 nucleotides read TGCAGCGCAAGGGGAGGAAACACCATATATTTT. As protein: CSARGGNTIYF. The chain recombines TRBV29-1 with TRBJ1-3, with D possibly TRBD1 on 5 matching bases. Between the trimmed V and J ends, which lost 7 bases and 4 bases, there was a span of 8 bases. In germline, CDR1 is SQVTM, CDR2 ANQGSEA. This CDR3 has 11 amino acids.

The CDR3 spells CASSQPGSGANVLTF. CDR3 nucleotide sequence: TGTGCCAGCAGTCAACCAGGCTCTGGGGCCAACGTCCTGACTTTC. This sequence joins TRBV2 and TRBJ2-6; D is unresolved. This CDR3 has 15 residues. V dropped 5 bases and J dropped 0 bases, with 8 bases sitting between them. The germline V gene has CDR1 SNHLY and CDR2 FYNNEI.

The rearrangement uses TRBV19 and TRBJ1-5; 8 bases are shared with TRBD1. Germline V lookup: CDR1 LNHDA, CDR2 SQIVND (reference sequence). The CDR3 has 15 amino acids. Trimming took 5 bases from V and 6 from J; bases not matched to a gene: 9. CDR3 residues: CASSLSGQGSQPQHF. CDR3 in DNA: TGTGCCAGTAGTCTCTCCGGACAGGGCTCTCAGCCCCAGCATTTT.